A selection of T cell receptor beta chains follows, all from one sample in a study of T cells in localized non-small cell lung cancer. Data came from immunoSEQ multiplex PCR; TCRdb stores just in-frame clones and leaves some out. This sample has just under 80,000 clones, with over 75% found just once. The sample here was peripheral blood, taken before any cancer treatment. The source of these receptors is a female donor older than 55 with stage I lung adenocarcinoma. Both conserved end residues are part of each CDR3. A D gene is named only where the DNA matches it firmly. Rows may omit the clone size; those that give it use once, few, many or a size class.

clone size,D gene,J gene,V gene,CDR3 protein,CDR3 DNA
few,-,TRBJ1-1,TRBV15,CATSGQHTEAFF,TGTGCCACCAGCGGACAGCACACTGAAGCTTTCTTT
-,-,TRBJ2-1,TRBV19,CATYSWPYNEQFF,TGTGCCACTTACAGTTGGCCGTACAATGAGCAGTTCTTC
-,TRBD2,TRBJ2-2,TRBV9,CASSVGAGGYTGELFF,TGTGCCAGCAGCGTAGGTGCGGGGGGGTACACCGGGGAGCTGTTTTTT
-,-,TRBJ1-2,TRBV28,CASSRNLRGDRYGYTF,TGTGCCAGCAGCCGCAACTTAAGGGGCGATAGATATGGCTACACCTTC
-,-,TRBJ2-3,TRBV7-6,CASSSGLFTDTQYF,TGTGCCAGCAGCTCGGGACTCTTCACAGATACGCAGTATTTT
-,TRBD1,TRBJ1-3,TRBV15,CATSRGRGTSSGNTIYF,TGTGCCACCAGCAGGGGCAGGGGGACTAGCTCTGGAAACACCATATATTTT
-,-,TRBJ1-2,TRBV6-5,CASSSGKYGYTF,TGTGCCAGCAGTTCAGGAAAGTATGGCTACACCTTC
-,-,TRBJ2-5,TRBV9,CASSVGAGERETQYF,TGTGCCAGCAGCGTGGGGGCAGGTGAACGGGAGACCCAGTACTTC
-,-,TRBJ2-6,TRBV6-1,CASSVFGQGRSGANVLTF,-
-,TRBD1,TRBJ2-5,TRBV4-1,CASSQEGTGEETQYF,TGCGCCAGCAGCCAAGAGGGGACAGGGGAAGAGACCCAGTACTTC
few,TRBD1,TRBJ1-2,TRBV9,CASSDGTGIKDTF,TGTGCCAGCAGCGACGGGACAGGGATAAAGGACACCTTC
-,TRBD1,TRBJ2-7,TRBV5-1,CASSLVGRDRRAYEQYF,TGCGCCAGCAGCTTGGTAGGTCGGGACAGGAGAGCATACGAGCAGTACTTC
-,-,TRBJ2-1,TRBV14,CASSQDLDRYGEQFF,TGTGCCAGCAGCCAAGATCTGGACAGATATGGTGAGCAGTTCTTC
once,-,TRBJ1-3,TRBV7-3,CASSSRQGNTIYF,TGTGCCAGCAGCTCGCGACAGGGAAACACCATATATTTT
-,-,TRBJ1-4,TRBV5-1,CASSLEYRQYKNEKLFF,TGCGCCAGCAGCTTGGAGTATCGGCAATACAAGAATGAAAAACTGTTTTTT
-,TRBD2,TRBJ2-1,TRBV6-6,CASSTSGRAGEEQFF,TGTGCCAGCAGTACCAGCGGGAGGGCCGGAGAAGAGCAGTTCTTC
-,-,TRBJ1-1,TRBV5-4,CASSLRQDYTEAFF,TGTGCCAGCAGCTTGAGGCAGGACTACACTGAAGCTTTCTTT
-,-,TRBJ2-1,TRBV15,CATSTGAPNNEQFF,TGTGCCACCAGTACAGGAGCCCCTAACAATGAGCAGTTCTTC
-,-,TRBJ1-5,TRBV29-1,CSVRDGGNQPQHF,TGCAGCGTTCGGGATGGGGGCAATCAGCCCCAGCATTTT
-,-,TRBJ1-5,TRBV19,CASLDRSRGPQHF,TGTGCCAGTCTCGACCGTTCCCGGGGGCCCCAGCATTTT
-,-,TRBJ2-1,TRBV7-2,CASSFAAGPGNEQFF,TGTGCCAGCAGCTTCGCGGCAGGTCCCGGGAATGAGCAGTTCTTC
-,-,TRBJ1-4,TRBV5-6,CASSPWKDYDDEKLFF,TGTGCCAGCAGCCCCTGGAAGGACTATGACGATGAAAAACTGTTTTTT
-,-,TRBJ1-1,TRBV19,CASSNSRRNTEAFF,TGTGCCAGTAGTAACAGTAGGAGGAACACTGAAGCTTTCTTT
-,-,TRBJ2-4,TRBV15,CATSTRQALAKNIQYF,TGTGCCACCAGCACCAGACAGGCTCTAGCCAAAAACATTCAGTACTTC
-,-,TRBJ1-2,TRBV6-6,CASRGTWNYGYTF,TGTGCCAGCAGGGGGACGTGGAACTATGGCTACACCTTC
-,-,TRBJ1-1,TRBV5-4,CASSPAKGGMNTEAFF,TGTGCCAGCAGCCCCGCGAAAGGAGGAATGAACACTGAAGCTTTCTTT
-,TRBD2,TRBJ2-1,TRBV9,CASSVDPLAGIYNEQFF,TGTGCCAGCAGCGTAGATCCACTAGCGGGAATCTACAATGAGCAGTTCTTC
-,TRBD1,TRBJ2-3,TRBV9,CASSATGRGNQPQYF,TGTGCCAGCAGCGCGACAGGGCGTGGCAATCAGCCCCAGTATTTT
-,-,TRBJ2-7,TRBV18,CASSPPGPISYEQYF,TGTGCCAGCTCGCCCCCGGGACCCATCTCCTACGAGCAGTACTTC
-,TRBD1,TRBJ2-7,TRBV5-6,CASSGDRGRLTYEQYF,TGTGCCAGCAGCGGGGACAGGGGGCGCTTAACCTACGAGCAGTACTTC
-,-,TRBJ1-3,TRBV7-2,CASRPGGSSGNTIYF,TGTGCCAGCAGGCCCGGCGGTAGCTCTGGAAACACCATATATTTT
-,-,TRBJ1-1,TRBV5-4,CASSPVRGLNTEAFF,TGTGCCAGCAGCCCGGTCCGGGGTTTGAACACTGAAGCTTTCTTT
-,-,TRBJ2-3,TRBV29-1,CSVRGIKDTQYF,TGCAGCGTTAGGGGGATAAAGGATACGCAGTATTTT
-,-,TRBJ1-3,TRBV7-9,CASSPLGNTIYF,TGTGCCAGCAGCCCATTGGGAAACACCATATATTTT
few,TRBD2,TRBJ2-4,TRBV28,CASSSFGTSGRAGSDIQYF,TGTGCCAGCAGTTCCTTCGGGACTAGCGGGAGGGCCGGGTCCGACATTCAGTACTTC
-,-,TRBJ1-2,TRBV28,CASSPNTWGNGYTF,TGTGCCAGCAGTCCCAATACTTGGGGAAATGGCTACACCTTC
-,-,TRBJ1-1,TRBV19,CATMGNTEAFF,TGTGCCACCATGGGGAACACTGAAGCTTTCTTT
-,-,TRBJ1-6,TRBV9,CASRPPGTDNSPLHF,TGTGCCAGCAGACCCCCTGGGACGGATAATTCACCCCTCCACTTT
-,TRBD1,TRBJ2-7,TRBV4-2,CASSQFTGEMGYEQYF,TGTGCCAGCAGCCAGTTTACAGGGGAAATGGGCTACGAGCAGTACTTC
-,-,TRBJ1-3,TRBV9,CASSVEGGGVAGNTIYF,TGTGCCAGCAGCGTAGAGGGAGGGGGAGTAGCTGGAAACACCATATATTTT
few,TRBD1,TRBJ1-1,TRBV30,CAWGQGALGTTEAFF,TGTGCCTGGGGACAGGGGGCATTGGGGACCACTGAAGCTTTCTTT
-,-,TRBJ1-6,TRBV7-2,CASSYTGPNNSPLHF,TGTGCCAGTTCGTATACGGGACCGAATAATTCACCCCTCCACTTT
few,-,TRBJ1-1,TRBV19,CASTPLRENTEAFF,TGTGCCAGTACCCCTCTTCGTGAGAACACTGAAGCTTTCTTT
-,-,TRBJ1-5,TRBV29-1,CSVGVQTNQPQHF,TGCAGCGTTGGTGTCCAGACCAATCAGCCCCAGCATTTT
-,-,TRBJ2-2,TRBV5-1,CASSQTGNSPNTGELFF,TGCGCCAGCAGCCAAACAGGGAATTCTCCAAACACCGGGGAGCTGTTTTTT
-,TRBD1,TRBJ2-6,TRBV19,CASSSDGQGASGANVLTF,TGTGCCAGTAGTTCCGACGGACAGGGGGCCTCTGGGGCCAACGTCCTGACTTTC
-,-,TRBJ2-7,TRBV6-1,CASSGEGRVIWVNEQYF,TGTGCCAGCAGTGGTGAAGGCAGGGTAATTTGGGTGAACGAGCAGTACTTC
-,-,TRBJ1-6,TRBV6-1,CASGREGNSPLHF,TGTGCCAGCGGCCGAGAGGGCAATTCACCCCTCCACTTT
-,-,TRBJ1-4,TRBV19,CASSIDFRRTNEKLFF,TGTGCCAGTAGTATAGATTTCCGTCGAACTAATGAAAAACTGTTTTTT